Reported below is one T cell receptor beta chain. The sample belongs to a study of blood T cell repertoires in COVID-19. For the study at large: PBMCs, B-cell-depleted T cells, or T cells were the source of the cDNA or gDNA that made up the material.

Profiled with immunoSEQ multiplex PCR; TCRdb holds only in-frame clones, not every one. Among about 110,000 clones listed, around 83% were seen once. V lost 4 bases to trimming and J lost 1 base, with 7 bases between them. Germline V lookup: CDR1 SGHRS, CDR2 YFSETQ. The CDR3 runs 13 residues. Sequenced material: peripheral blood. This TCR derives from a woman between 70 and 85 years old with acute or convalescent COVID-19. V and J are TRBV5-1 and TRBJ2-3; weak D call: TRBD2 (5 bases). The CDR3 sequence: CASSHSGTDTQYF. The CDR3 bases are TGCGCCAGCAGCCATAGCGGCACAGATACGCAGTATTTT.